A single sample is the source of the 13 T cell receptor beta chains below, sequenced in a study of blood T cell repertoires in COVID-19. Repertoires were generated with immunoSEQ multiplex PCR, while TCRdb's copy carries only in-frame clones and drops some. This sample carries 110,000 or so clones, about 85% of them seen once, and the ten largest clones take more than 5%. What was sequenced was peripheral blood. These TCRs come from a woman aged 60 to 75 with COVID-19, enrolled during active disease.

This chain connects TRBV7-9 to TRBJ2-7; 8 positions agree with TRBD1. The CDR3 is 13 amino acids. V was pared by 6 bases and J by 5 bases, with 6 bases of the junction left unmatched. Germline values: CDR1 SEHNR, CDR2 FQNEAQ (reference sequence). The CDR3 coding sequence is TGTGCCAGCAGGGTGACAGGGGAGGACGAGCAGTACTTC. Translating gives CASRVTGEDEQYF.

CDR3 residues: CASSPRDRMGGNTEAFF. The DNA for the CDR3 is TGTGCCAGCTCACCACGGGACAGGATGGGGGGGAACACTGAAGCTTTCTTT. The chain recombines TRBV18 with TRBJ1-1, with 8 bases identical to TRBD1. Germline V gives CDR1 KGHSH, CDR2 LQKENI. V lost 1 base, J lost 1 base, and 8 bases stayed unmatched. The CDR3 contains 17 residues.

This sequence joins TRBV13 and TRBJ1-2, with 11 bases matching TRBD1. Germline CDR1 PRHDT, CDR2 FYEKMQ (reference sequence). V shed 1 base and J 3 bases; nucleotides not matched to a gene: 7. The CDR3 is made up of 17 amino acids. The CDR3 sequence is CASSLVGQGVSHYGYTF. The CDR3 DNA reads as TGTGCCAGCAGCTTAGTGGGACAGGGGGTGAGCCACTATGGCTACACCTTC.

The chain links TRBV11-2 to TRBJ2-1; 7 bases align to TRBD2. The germline CDR1 and CDR2 sequences are SGHAT and FQNNGV. V shed 0 bases and J 7 bases; nucleotides not matched to a gene: 6. The CDR3 extends over 15 amino acids. The CDR3 is CASSLDGGGGNEQFF. The CDR3 DNA is TGTGCCAGCAGCTTAGATGGTGGGGGGGGTAATGAGCAGTTCTTC.

The chain joins TRBV30 to TRBJ2-1, with 8 bases matching TRBD1. Trimming cost V 2 bases and J 6 bases; bases outside gene matches: 6. This CDR3 spans 14 amino acids. Per germline, CDR1 GTSNPN and CDR2 SVGIG (reference sequence). CDR3 nucleotide sequence: TGTGCCTGGAGTACGGGACAGGATTCCAATGAGCAGTTCTTC. Its protein product is CAWSTGQDSNEQFF. The full variable domain, rest sourced from reference TRBV30 and TRBJ2-1, is SQTIHQWPATLVQPVGSPLSLECTVEGTSNPNLYWYRQAAGRGLQLLFYSVGIGQISSEVPQNLSASRPQDRQFILSSKKLLLSDSGFYLCAWSTGQDSNEQFFGPGTRLTVL.

This rearrangement joins TRBV4-1 to TRBJ2-3; D is possibly TRBD1 (5 bases). The CDR3 runs to 16 residues. Germline V CDR1 and CDR2: MGHRA, YSYEKL. With 0 bases removed from V and 2 bases from J, the gap between germline ends came to 12 bases. The chain's CDR3 is CASSQDLGADTDTQYF. The CDR3 DNA is TGCGCCAGCAGCCAAGATCTAGGGGCAGACACAGATACGCAGTATTTT.

This clone has a single count. The gene calls are TRBV12-3 or TRBV12-4 and TRBJ2-2; a weak D match, TRBD2 (5 bases). The length of the CDR3 is 12 residues. V lost 4 bases and J lost 7, with 7 bases in between. The CDR3 nucleotides are TGTGCCAGCAGTTCCGGGATCGGGGAGCTGTTTTTT. The encoded protein is CASSSGIGELFF.

The gene calls are TRBV7-6 and TRBJ2-1; 8 bases map to TRBD1. V was pared by 1 base and J by 4 bases, with 6 bases of the junction left unmatched. Germline V gene data show CDR1 as SGHVS and CDR2 as FNYEAQ. The CDR3 runs 16 residues. For the CDR3, the DNA is TGTGCCAGCAGCTTAGATCAGGGGGCGACTTACAATGAGCAGTTCTTC. This codes for CASSLDQGATYNEQFF.

The V and J genes are TRBV30 and TRBJ2-4; maybe TRBD2 (6 bases). The CDR3 contains 15 residues. Germline V gives CDR1 GTSNPN, CDR2 SVGIG (reference sequence). The V end was cut by 2 bases, the J end by 5 bases, with 16 bases between. CDR3 nucleotide sequence: TGTGCCTGGAGTACCATACTAGCTGCTGAAAACATTCAGTACTTC. Protein sequence: CAWSTILAAENIQYF.

This chain uses TRBV9 with TRBJ1-3, with D possibly matching TRBD1 (6 bases). The CDR3 spans 17 residues. Per germline, CDR1 SGDLS and CDR2 YYNGEE. V was clipped by 3 bases and J by 0 bases, with 16 bases between them. CDR3: CASSDPTGAGSGNTIYF. The CDR3 coding sequence is TGTGCCAGCAGCGACCCGACAGGCGCCGGCTCTGGAAACACCATATATTTT.

V gene TRBV5-8 combines with J gene TRBJ1-2; TRBD1 matches at 9 bases. The trim removed 10 bases at V and 2 bases at J, leaving 3 bases unmatched. This CDR3 comprises 12 residues. From germline, CDR1 is SGHTS and CDR2 YDEGEE. The CDR3 is CAGGQGNYGYTF. The DNA of the CDR3 is TGTGCCGGAGGACAGGGGAACTATGGCTACACCTTC.

V usage is TRBV2 and J usage is TRBJ1-5, with 10 bases fitting TRBD1. Losses at the gene ends were 3 bases for V and 9 bases for J; bases not matched to a gene: 5. The CDR3 length is 14 residues. In germline, CDR1 is SNHLY, CDR2 FYNNEI. The CDR3 DNA is TGTGCCAGCAGTGAGGGACAGGGGCTCGGGCCCCAGCATTTT. Its protein product is CASSEGQGLGPQHF.

CDR3 loop: CASTPYLGTALTDTQYF. The CDR3, as DNA: TGTGCCAGCACCCCTTATCTTGGGACAGCCCTTACAGATACGCAGTATTTT. The chain links TRBV5-6 to TRBJ2-3; 7 nucleotides line up with TRBD1. CDR1 SGHDT and CDR2 YYEEEE come from the germline V gene. The CDR3 is 17 residues long. V lost 6 bases to trimming and J lost 3 bases; unmatched junction nucleotides: 16.